This T cell receptor beta chain was sequenced in a study of neurological immune-mediated disorders. V lost 1 base to trimming and J lost 5 bases; unmatched junction nucleotides: 5. The CDR3 runs 14 residues. Germline-derived CDR1 and CDR2 are DFQATT and SNEGSKA (reference sequence). A single record per CDR3 protein comes from TCRdb applying MiXCR to the 5' RACE reads. The table has approximately 86,000 distinct CDR3 sequences, approximately 2.8% seen once. In this sample, this clonotype turned up many times. J is TRBJ2-1 and V is TRBV20-1; 7 nucleotides line up with TRBD1. This TCR derives from a woman younger than 45 with multiple sclerosis. The sample consisted of PBMCs. CDR3 protein: CSARGDREHNEQFF. Written as DNA, the CDR3 is TGCAGTGCTAGAGGAGACAGGGAGCACAATGAGCAGTTCTTC.